This is a list of T cell receptor beta chains from one sample in a study of shared clonotypes between healthy human individuals. Clones were sequenced by immunoSEQ multiplex PCR, and TCRdb holds only the in-frame ones, with some missing. The sample has about 2 million clones, less than 95% seen once; the top ten hold 1.2%. Sequenced material: naive CD8+ T cells sorted from blood. These TCRs come from a man younger than 30 in good health. The CDR3 runs from the conserved cysteine through the conserved F or W. Fields, in order: J gene, D gene, V gene, clone size, CDR3 DNA, CDR3 protein. A D gene is named only where the DNA matches it firmly. Clone size is not always given. Where it is, it says once, few, many or a class for expanded clones.

J gene: TRBJ1-1; D gene: .; V gene: TRBV19; clone size: .; CDR3 DNA: TGTGCCAGTAGACTTCCCTTGAACACTGAAGCTTTCTTT; CDR3 protein: CASRLPLNTEAFF
J gene: TRBJ2-1; D gene: .; V gene: TRBV13; clone size: once; CDR3 DNA: TGTGCCAGCAGCGGGGCCCCGTCGTACAATGAGCAGTTCTTC; CDR3 protein: CASSGAPSYNEQFF
J gene: TRBJ1-2; D gene: .; V gene: TRBV19; clone size: .; CDR3 DNA: TGTGCCAGTAGTACCCCCCTAAAGGAGGCTAACTATGGCTACACCTTC; CDR3 protein: CASSTPLKEANYGYTF
J gene: TRBJ2-7; D gene: TRBD1; V gene: TRBV6-1; clone size: .; CDR3 DNA: TGTGCCAGCAGTGACCTGACAGGGGATACCTACGAGCAGTACTTC; CDR3 protein: CASSDLTGDTYEQYF
J gene: TRBJ1-4; D gene: .; V gene: TRBV18; clone size: .; CDR3 DNA: TGTGCCAGCTCACCCAGTGTGGGGCCAACTAATGAAAAACTGTTTTTT; CDR3 protein: CASSPSVGPTNEKLFF
J gene: TRBJ2-7; D gene: .; V gene: TRBV6-5; clone size: .; CDR3 DNA: TGTGCCAGCAGTTACTCCCCAGGGTCCTCCTACGAGCAGTACTTC; CDR3 protein: CASSYSPGSSYEQYF
J gene: TRBJ2-3; D gene: .; V gene: TRBV11-2; clone size: .; CDR3 DNA: TGTGCCAGCAGCGGAACAAGTTTCACTAGTAGCACAGATACGCAGTATTTT; CDR3 protein: CASSGTSFTSSTDTQYF
J gene: TRBJ2-2; D gene: .; V gene: TRBV6-5; clone size: .; CDR3 DNA: TGTGCCAGCACCGGAAACACCGGGGAGCTGTTTTTT; CDR3 protein: CASTGNTGELFF
J gene: TRBJ2-1; D gene: TRBD2; V gene: TRBV28; clone size: .; CDR3 DNA: TGTGCCAGCAGTCCAAATAAAAGGAATACCGGGACTAGCGTGTACAATGAGCAGTTCTTC; CDR3 protein: CASSPNKRNTGTSVYNEQFF
J gene: TRBJ2-7; D gene: .; V gene: TRBV18; clone size: once; CDR3 DNA: TGTGCCAGCTCACCACCGAACGGACAAACCTACGAGCAGTACTTC; CDR3 protein: CASSPPNGQTYEQYF
J gene: TRBJ1-1; D gene: TRBD1; V gene: TRBV19; clone size: .; CDR3 DNA: TGTGCCAGTAGTTTCCGACAGGGGGGTGAAGCTTTCTTT; CDR3 protein: CASSFRQGGEAFF
J gene: TRBJ2-4; D gene: TRBD1; V gene: TRBV6-6; clone size: .; CDR3 DNA: TGTGCCAGCAGCTACGGGGACAGCCCTCCCAAAAACATTCAGTACTTC; CDR3 protein: CASSYGDSPPKNIQYF
J gene: TRBJ1-5; D gene: .; V gene: TRBV4-1; clone size: .; CDR3 DNA: TGCGCCAGCAGCCAAGATCTGTTCAGCTACAATCAGCCCCAGCATTTT; CDR3 protein: CASSQDLFSYNQPQHF
J gene: TRBJ2-7; D gene: .; V gene: TRBV4-3; clone size: once; CDR3 DNA: TGCGCCAGCAGCCAAGATTGGGCAGGGATCCCCTACGAGCAGTACTTC; CDR3 protein: CASSQDWAGIPYEQYF
J gene: TRBJ2-1; D gene: TRBD2; V gene: TRBV7-2; clone size: .; CDR3 DNA: TGTGCCAGCAGCTGGACTAGGAATGAGCAGTTCTTC; CDR3 protein: CASSWTRNEQFF
J gene: TRBJ1-2; D gene: TRBD1; V gene: TRBV6-6; clone size: .; CDR3 DNA: TGTGCCAGCAGTTACGACAGGGGGCGGTCTGGCTACACCTTC; CDR3 protein: CASSYDRGRSGYTF
J gene: TRBJ1-1; D gene: .; V gene: TRBV30; clone size: .; CDR3 DNA: TGTGCCTGGACTCCCGCAGGGCCCCGGGGTGAAGCTTTCTTT; CDR3 protein: CAWTPAGPRGEAFF
J gene: TRBJ1-5; D gene: TRBD1; V gene: TRBV27; clone size: .; CDR3 DNA: TGTGCCAGCAGTTCGCCGGGACAGGGCGACAATCAGCCCCAGCATTTT; CDR3 protein: CASSSPGQGDNQPQHF
J gene: TRBJ2-6; D gene: TRBD2; V gene: TRBV4-3; clone size: .; CDR3 DNA: TGCGCCAGCAGCCAAGAGGGACTAGCGGGGGCCGAGGACTCGGGGGCCAACGTCCTGACTTTC; CDR3 protein: CASSQEGLAGAEDSGANVLTF
J gene: TRBJ2-5; D gene: TRBD2; V gene: TRBV11-2; clone size: .; CDR3 DNA: TGTGCCAGCAGCCATATTCGGGGAGGGCTTGAGACCCAGTACTTC; CDR3 protein: CASSHIRGGLETQYF
J gene: TRBJ2-4; D gene: .; V gene: TRBV30; clone size: once; CDR3 DNA: TGTGCCTGGACCGGACAGAAAAACATTCAGTACTTC; CDR3 protein: CAWTGQKNIQYF
J gene: TRBJ2-1; D gene: .; V gene: TRBV4-1; clone size: .; CDR3 DNA: TGCGCTTCGGGCCGGATAGCGGACTCCTACAATGAGCAGTTCTTC; CDR3 protein: CASGRIADSYNEQFF
J gene: TRBJ2-2; D gene: .; V gene: TRBV30; clone size: .; CDR3 DNA: TGTGCCTGCAACGAGCTGTTTTTT; CDR3 protein: CACNELFF
J gene: TRBJ2-3; D gene: .; V gene: TRBV30; clone size: .; CDR3 DNA: TGTGCCTGGGACGACGAAGGGGATACGCAGTATTTT; CDR3 protein: CAWDDEGDTQYF
J gene: TRBJ1-5; D gene: .; V gene: TRBV4-3; clone size: .; CDR3 DNA: TGCGCCAGCAGCCAAGATACGCCGAGCAATCAGCCCCAGCATTTT; CDR3 protein: CASSQDTPSNQPQHF
J gene: TRBJ2-7; D gene: .; V gene: TRBV5-6; clone size: .; CDR3 DNA: TGTGCCAGCAGCTTGGCCACGGGGATCGGGGTTTACGAGCAGTACTTC; CDR3 protein: CASSLATGIGVYEQYF
J gene: TRBJ2-1; D gene: .; V gene: TRBV7-3; clone size: .; CDR3 DNA: TGTGCCAGCAGCCCCCCTTTCGTGGGGAGCTCCTACAATGAGCAGTTCTTC; CDR3 protein: CASSPPFVGSSYNEQFF
J gene: TRBJ2-7; D gene: .; V gene: TRBV7-2; clone size: .; CDR3 DNA: TGTGCCAGCAGCTTAGGGTTAGGGTCTACCTACGAGCAGTACTTC; CDR3 protein: CASSLGLGSTYEQYF
J gene: TRBJ2-3; D gene: .; V gene: TRBV21-1; clone size: .; CDR3 DNA: TGTGCCAGCAGATCGGATACGCAGTATTTT; CDR3 protein: CASRSDTQYF
J gene: TRBJ1-4; D gene: .; V gene: TRBV4-2; clone size: few; CDR3 DNA: TGTGCCAGCAGCCCAGACGGGGTGGAAAAACTGTTTTTT; CDR3 protein: CASSPDGVEKLFF
J gene: TRBJ1-1; D gene: .; V gene: TRBV9; clone size: .; CDR3 DNA: TGTGCCAGCAGCGTTTCCGGCAAGGGGAACACTGAAGCTTTCTTT; CDR3 protein: CASSVSGKGNTEAFF
J gene: TRBJ2-3; D gene: .; V gene: TRBV20-1; clone size: .; CDR3 DNA: TGCAGTGTCCCGGGGACAGATACGCAGTATTTT; CDR3 protein: CSVPGTDTQYF
J gene: TRBJ2-1; D gene: TRBD2; V gene: TRBV9; clone size: once; CDR3 DNA: TGTGCCAGCAGCCCCCTAGCGGGAACCTACAATGAGCAGTTCTTC; CDR3 protein: CASSPLAGTYNEQFF
J gene: TRBJ1-3; D gene: .; V gene: TRBV5-6; clone size: .; CDR3 DNA: TGTGCCAGTCAGACTGGTGGGGTCGGAAACACCATATATTTT; CDR3 protein: CASQTGGVGNTIYF
J gene: TRBJ2-7; D gene: .; V gene: TRBV30; clone size: .; CDR3 DNA: TGTGCCTGGAGTCCACGGGAGAGTTTAACTGAGCAGTACTTC; CDR3 protein: CAWSPRESLTEQYF
J gene: TRBJ2-1; D gene: .; V gene: TRBV5-4; clone size: .; CDR3 DNA: TGTGCTCTCCACGGGAACAATGAGCAGTTCTTC; CDR3 protein: CALHGNNEQFF
J gene: TRBJ2-3; D gene: .; V gene: TRBV25-1; clone size: once; CDR3 DNA: TGTGCCAGCAGTGAATACGGCCGGAGCACAGATACGCAGTATTTT; CDR3 protein: CASSEYGRSTDTQYF
J gene: TRBJ2-5; D gene: .; V gene: TRBV6-6; clone size: once; CDR3 DNA: TGTGCCAGCAGTTACTCAGGGGGGATGGAGACCCAGTACTTC; CDR3 protein: CASSYSGGMETQYF
J gene: TRBJ2-5; D gene: TRBD1; V gene: TRBV30; clone size: .; CDR3 DNA: TGTGCCTGGAGTGTACTCGGGACAGGGCAAGACCAAGAGACCCAGTACTTC; CDR3 protein: CAWSVLGTGQDQETQYF
J gene: TRBJ2-7; D gene: .; V gene: TRBV4-1; clone size: .; CDR3 DNA: TGCGCCAGCAGCCACCCCTTTAAAGGGTCGGATAACGAGCAGTACTTC; CDR3 protein: CASSHPFKGSDNEQYF
J gene: TRBJ2-5; D gene: .; V gene: TRBV9; clone size: .; CDR3 DNA: TGTGCCAGCAGCGTAGCGGGAGTAGGCGGAGAGACCCAGTACTTC; CDR3 protein: CASSVAGVGGETQYF
J gene: TRBJ2-7; D gene: .; V gene: TRBV5-6; clone size: .; CDR3 DNA: TGTGCCAGCAGCCCTCTGACGGCCTACTACGAGCAGTACTTC; CDR3 protein: CASSPLTAYYEQYF
J gene: TRBJ1-6; D gene: TRBD1; V gene: TRBV4-3; clone size: .; CDR3 DNA: TGCGCCAGCAGCCAAGAACCACAGGGGGGTTCACCCCTCCACTTT; CDR3 protein: CASSQEPQGGSPLHF
J gene: TRBJ2-1; D gene: TRBD2; V gene: TRBV27; clone size: .; CDR3 DNA: TGTGCCAGCAGTTTACTTTCTCCGGGGGGACCCTACAATGAGCAGTTCTTC; CDR3 protein: CASSLLSPGGPYNEQFF
J gene: TRBJ1-2; D gene: .; V gene: TRBV13; clone size: .; CDR3 DNA: TGTGCCAGCAGCTTAATGGGGGTCGGTGGCTACACCTTC; CDR3 protein: CASSLMGVGGYTF
J gene: TRBJ1-5; D gene: .; V gene: TRBV4-1; clone size: .; CDR3 DNA: TGCGCCAGCAGCCAAGATTCTGGGGGGCTAAGGCAGCCCCAGCATTTT; CDR3 protein: CASSQDSGGLRQPQHF